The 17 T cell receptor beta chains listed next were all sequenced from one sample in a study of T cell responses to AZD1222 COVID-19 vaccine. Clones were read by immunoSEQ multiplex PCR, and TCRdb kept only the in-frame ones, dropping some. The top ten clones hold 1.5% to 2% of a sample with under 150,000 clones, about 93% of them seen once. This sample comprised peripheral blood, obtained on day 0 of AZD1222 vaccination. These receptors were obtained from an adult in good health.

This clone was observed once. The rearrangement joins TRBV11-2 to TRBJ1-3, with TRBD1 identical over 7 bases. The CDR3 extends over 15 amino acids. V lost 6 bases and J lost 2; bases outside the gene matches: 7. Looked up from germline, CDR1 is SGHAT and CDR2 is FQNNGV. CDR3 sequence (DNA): TGTGCCAGCAGAAAGTTGACAGGGACTGGAAACACCATATATTTT. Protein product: CASRKLTGTGNTIYF.

The CDR3 here is CASRPWGSNQPQHF. CDR3 sequence (DNA): TGTGCCAGCCGTCCGTGGGGGAGCAATCAGCCCCAGCATTTT. V is TRBV5-4 and J is TRBJ1-5; D perhaps matches TRBD1 (5 bases). CDR3 length: 14 amino acids. CDR1 is SGHNT and CDR2 is YYREEE in the germline V gene (reference sequence). The ends were cut back, 7 bases at V and 1 base at J, with 12 bases in the middle.

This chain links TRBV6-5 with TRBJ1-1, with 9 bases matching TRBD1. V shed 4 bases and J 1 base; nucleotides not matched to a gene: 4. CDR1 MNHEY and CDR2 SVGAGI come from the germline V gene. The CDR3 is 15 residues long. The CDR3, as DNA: TGTGCCAGCAGTTTACAGGGGGCGGGGAACACTGAAGCTTTCTTT. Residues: CASSLQGAGNTEAFF.

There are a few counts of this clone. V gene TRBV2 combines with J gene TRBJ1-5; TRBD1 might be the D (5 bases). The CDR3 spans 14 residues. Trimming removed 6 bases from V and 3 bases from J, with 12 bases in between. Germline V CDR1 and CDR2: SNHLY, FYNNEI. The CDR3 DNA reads TGTGCCAGCAGGCCACAGGACAACAATCAGCCCCAGCATTTT. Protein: CASRPQDNNQPQHF.

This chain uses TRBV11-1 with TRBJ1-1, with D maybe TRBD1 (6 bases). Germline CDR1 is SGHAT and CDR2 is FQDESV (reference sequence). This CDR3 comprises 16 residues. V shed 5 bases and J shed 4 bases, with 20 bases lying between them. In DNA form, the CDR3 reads TGTGCCAGCAGCGAACTACAGGGTATGGCGAGCACTGAAGCTTTCTTT. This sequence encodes CASSELQGMASTEAFF. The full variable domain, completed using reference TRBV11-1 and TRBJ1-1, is EAEVAQSPRYKITEKSQAVAFWCDPISGHATLYWYRQILGQGPELLVQFQDESVVDDSQLPKDRFSAERLKGVDSTLKIQPAELGDSAMYLCASSELQGMASTEAFFGQGTRLTVV.

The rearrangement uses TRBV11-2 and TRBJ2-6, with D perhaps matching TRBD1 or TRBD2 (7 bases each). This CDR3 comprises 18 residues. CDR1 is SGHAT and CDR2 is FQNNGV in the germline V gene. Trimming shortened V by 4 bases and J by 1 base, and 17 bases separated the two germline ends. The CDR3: CASSSQGVSGSGANVLTF. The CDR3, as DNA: TGTGCCAGCAGCTCCCAGGGGGTTAGCGGGTCTGGGGCCAACGTCCTGACTTTC.

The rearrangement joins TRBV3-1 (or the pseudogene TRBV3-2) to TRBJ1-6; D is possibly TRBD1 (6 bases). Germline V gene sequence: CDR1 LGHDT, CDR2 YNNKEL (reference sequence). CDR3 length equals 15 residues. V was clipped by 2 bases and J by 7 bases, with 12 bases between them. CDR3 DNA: TGTGCCAGCAGCCAACGGGGGCAGACAAATTCACCCCTCCACTTT. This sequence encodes CASSQRGQTNSPLHF.

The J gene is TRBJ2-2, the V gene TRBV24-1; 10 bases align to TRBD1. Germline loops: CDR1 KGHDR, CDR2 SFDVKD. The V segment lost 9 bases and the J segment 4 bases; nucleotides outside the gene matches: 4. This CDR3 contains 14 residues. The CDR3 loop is CATRGTGATGELFF. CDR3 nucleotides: TGTGCCACCCGAGGGACAGGGGCCACCGGGGAGCTGTTTTTT.

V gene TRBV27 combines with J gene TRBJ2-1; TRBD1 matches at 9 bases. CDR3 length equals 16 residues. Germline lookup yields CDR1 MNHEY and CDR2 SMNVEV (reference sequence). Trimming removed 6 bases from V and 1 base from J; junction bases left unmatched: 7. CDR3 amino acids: CASSRATGGSYNEQFF. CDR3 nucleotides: TGTGCCAGCAGCAGGGCGACAGGGGGGTCCTACAATGAGCAGTTCTTC.

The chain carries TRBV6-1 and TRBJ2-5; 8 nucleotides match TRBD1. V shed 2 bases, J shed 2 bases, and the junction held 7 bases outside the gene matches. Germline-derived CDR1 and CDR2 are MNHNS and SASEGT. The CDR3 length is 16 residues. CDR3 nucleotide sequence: TGTGCCAGCAGTGAAAGGGGCAGGGGGCGTCAAGAGACCCAGTACTTC. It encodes CASSERGRGRQETQYF.

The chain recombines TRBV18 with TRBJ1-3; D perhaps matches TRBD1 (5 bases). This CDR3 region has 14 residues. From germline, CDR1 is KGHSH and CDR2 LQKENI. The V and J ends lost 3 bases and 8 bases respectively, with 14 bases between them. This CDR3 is CASSPGRGAYTIYF. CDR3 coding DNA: TGTGCCAGCTCACCTGGAAGGGGCGCGTACACCATATATTTT.

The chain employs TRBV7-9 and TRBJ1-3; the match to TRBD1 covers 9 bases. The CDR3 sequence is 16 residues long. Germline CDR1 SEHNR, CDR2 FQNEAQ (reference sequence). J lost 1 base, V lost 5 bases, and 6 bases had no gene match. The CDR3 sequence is CASSSNGQGSGNTIYF. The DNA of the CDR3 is TGTGCCAGCAGCAGTAACGGACAGGGGTCTGGAAACACCATATATTTT.

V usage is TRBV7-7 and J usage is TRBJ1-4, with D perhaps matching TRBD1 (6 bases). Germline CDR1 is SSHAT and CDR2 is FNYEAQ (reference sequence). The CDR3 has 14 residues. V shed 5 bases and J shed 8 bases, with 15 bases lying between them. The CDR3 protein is CASSAGADGEKLFF. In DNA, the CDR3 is TGTGCCAGCAGCGCGGGGGCCGATGGGGAAAAACTGTTTTTT.

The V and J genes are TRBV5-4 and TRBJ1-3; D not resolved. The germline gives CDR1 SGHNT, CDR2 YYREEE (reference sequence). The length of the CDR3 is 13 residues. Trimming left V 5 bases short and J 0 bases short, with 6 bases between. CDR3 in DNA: TGTGCCAGCAGAACGAACTCTGGAAACACCATATATTTT. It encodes CASRTNSGNTIYF.

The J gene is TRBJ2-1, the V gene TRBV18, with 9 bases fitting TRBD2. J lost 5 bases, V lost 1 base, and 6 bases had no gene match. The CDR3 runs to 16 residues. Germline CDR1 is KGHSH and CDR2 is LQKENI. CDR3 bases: TGTGCCAGCTCACCACGTCTACTAGCGGGTCACAATGAGCAGTTCTTC. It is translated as CASSPRLLAGHNEQFF.

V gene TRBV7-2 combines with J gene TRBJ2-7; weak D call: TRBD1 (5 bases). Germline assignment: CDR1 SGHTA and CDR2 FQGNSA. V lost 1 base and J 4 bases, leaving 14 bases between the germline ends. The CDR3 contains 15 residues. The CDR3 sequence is CASSLVEQAVYEQYF. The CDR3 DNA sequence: TGTGCCAGCAGCTTAGTCGAACAGGCAGTTTACGAGCAGTACTTC.

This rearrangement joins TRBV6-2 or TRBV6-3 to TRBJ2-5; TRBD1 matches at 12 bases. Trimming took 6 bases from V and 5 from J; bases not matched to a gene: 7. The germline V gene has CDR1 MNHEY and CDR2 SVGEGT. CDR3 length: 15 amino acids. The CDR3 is CASSYRDRGRETQYF. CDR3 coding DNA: TGTGCCAGCAGCTATCGGGACAGGGGGCGTGAGACCCAGTACTTC.